This T cell receptor (beta chain) is drawn from a study of blood T cell repertoires in COVID-19. Study details: Material from acute and convalescent COVID-19 was sourced from the United States, Italy and Spain. Sources were T cells, B-cell-depleted T cells, or PBMCs; the material itself was cDNA or gDNA.

Trimming cost V 2 bases and J 5 bases, with 10 bases left between them. Germline V gene sequence: CDR1 MGHRA, CDR2 YSYEKL. The CDR3 is made up of 13 amino acids. Authors' data handling: Estimates of nucleated cell counts were drawn from the amplification of reference gene primers. TCRdb keeps only in-frame clones here, not all; method: immunoSEQ multiplex PCR. V and J calls and clone size are as listed in that table; D and trimming were resolved from the DNA. The data show more than 45,000 clones, under 90% seen once. The V call is TRBV4-1, the J call TRBJ2-7; D is unclear. The specimen was peripheral blood. The sequence was collected from a woman aged 55-70 years with acute or convalescent COVID-19. This CDR3 reads CASSQLPGHEQYF. The CDR3 DNA sequence: TGCGCCAGCAGCCAACTGCCAGGCCACGAGCAGTACTTC.